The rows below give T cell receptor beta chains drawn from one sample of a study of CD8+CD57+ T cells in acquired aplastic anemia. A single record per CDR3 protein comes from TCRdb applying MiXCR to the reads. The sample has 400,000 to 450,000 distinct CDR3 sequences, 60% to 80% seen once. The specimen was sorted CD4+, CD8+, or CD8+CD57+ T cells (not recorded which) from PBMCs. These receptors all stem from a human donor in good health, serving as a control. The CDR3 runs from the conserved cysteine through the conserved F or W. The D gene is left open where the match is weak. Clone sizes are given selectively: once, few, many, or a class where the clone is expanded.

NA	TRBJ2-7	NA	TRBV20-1	CSARVAEATAYEQYF	TGCAGTGCTAGAGTAGCGGAGGCTACAGCCTACGAGCAGTACTTC
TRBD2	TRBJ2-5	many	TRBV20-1	CSARDTLAGGIEGETQYF	TGCAGTGCTAGAGATACCCTAGCGGGGGGGATTGAGGGGGAGACCCAGTACTTC
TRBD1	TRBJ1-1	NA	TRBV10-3	CASTDRDRMNTEAFF	TGTGCCAGCACCGACAGGGACCGGATGAACACTGAAGCTTTCTTT
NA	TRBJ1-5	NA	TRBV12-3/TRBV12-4	CASSLGEPQHF	TGTGCCAGCAGTCTAGGGGAGCCCCAGCATTTT
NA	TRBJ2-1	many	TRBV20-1	CSASSPAESSYNEQFF	TGCAGTGCTAGTTCCCCAGCCGAAAGCTCCTACAATGAGCAGTTCTTC
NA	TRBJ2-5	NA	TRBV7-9	CASSVGTGSATHCF	NA
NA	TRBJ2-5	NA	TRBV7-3	CASSLAPLWLHLRYF	NA
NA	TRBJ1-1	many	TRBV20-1	CSARVPGNTEAFF	TGCAGTGCTAGAGTGCCCGGGAACACTGAAGCTTTCTTT
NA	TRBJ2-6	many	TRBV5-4	CASSLGAPRANVLTF	TGTGCCAGCAGCTTAGGGGCGCCCCGGGCCAACGTCCTGACTTTC
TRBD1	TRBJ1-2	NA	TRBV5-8	CASTGTGALYGYTF	TGTGCCAGCACCGGGACAGGGGCACTGTATGGCTACACCTTC
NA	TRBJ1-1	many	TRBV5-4	CASSLTWGTEAFF	TGTGCCAGCAGCTTGACTTGGGGCACTGAAGCTTTCTTT
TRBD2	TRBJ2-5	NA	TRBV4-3	CASSQGAGGGALETQYF	TGCGCCAGCAGCCAAGGAGCGGGGGGGGGGGCGTTGGAGACCCAGTACTTC
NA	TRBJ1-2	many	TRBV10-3	CAITERAGNYGYTF	TGTGCCATCACTGAAAGGGCAGGAAATTATGGCTACACCTTC
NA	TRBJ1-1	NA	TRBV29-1	CSVGAGNTEAFF	TGCAGCGTTGGGGCTGGGAACACTGAAGCTTTCTTT
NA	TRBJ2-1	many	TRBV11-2	CASSSPTTGEQFF	TGTGCCAGCAGCTCCCCCACAACCGGTGAGCAGTTCTTC
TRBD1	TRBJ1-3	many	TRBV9	CASGTGTANSGNTIYF	TGTGCCAGCGGAACTGGGACAGCCAACTCTGGAAACACCATATATTTT
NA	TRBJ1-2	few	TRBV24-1	CATSDALTGYGYTF	TGTGCCACCAGTGACGCCTTGACAGGATACGGCTACACCTTC
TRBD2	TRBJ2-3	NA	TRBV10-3	CAISGGVTDTQYF	TGTGCCATCAGCGGGGGGGTCACAGATACGCAGTATTTT